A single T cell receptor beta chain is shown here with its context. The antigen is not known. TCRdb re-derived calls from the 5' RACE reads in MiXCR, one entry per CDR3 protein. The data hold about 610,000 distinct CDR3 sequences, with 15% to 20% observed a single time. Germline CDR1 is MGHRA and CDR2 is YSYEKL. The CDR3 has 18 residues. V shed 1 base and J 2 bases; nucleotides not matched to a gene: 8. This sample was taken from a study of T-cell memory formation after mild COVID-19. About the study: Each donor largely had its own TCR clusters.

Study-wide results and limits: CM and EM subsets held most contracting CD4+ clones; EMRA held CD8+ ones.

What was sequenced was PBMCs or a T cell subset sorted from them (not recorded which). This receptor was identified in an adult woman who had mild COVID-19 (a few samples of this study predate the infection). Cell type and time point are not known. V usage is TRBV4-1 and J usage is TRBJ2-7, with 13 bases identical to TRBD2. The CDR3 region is CASSQGRGGLAGAYEQYF. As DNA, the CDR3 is TGCGCCAGCAGCCAAGGACGTGGTGGACTAGCGGGGGCCTACGAGCAGTACTTC.